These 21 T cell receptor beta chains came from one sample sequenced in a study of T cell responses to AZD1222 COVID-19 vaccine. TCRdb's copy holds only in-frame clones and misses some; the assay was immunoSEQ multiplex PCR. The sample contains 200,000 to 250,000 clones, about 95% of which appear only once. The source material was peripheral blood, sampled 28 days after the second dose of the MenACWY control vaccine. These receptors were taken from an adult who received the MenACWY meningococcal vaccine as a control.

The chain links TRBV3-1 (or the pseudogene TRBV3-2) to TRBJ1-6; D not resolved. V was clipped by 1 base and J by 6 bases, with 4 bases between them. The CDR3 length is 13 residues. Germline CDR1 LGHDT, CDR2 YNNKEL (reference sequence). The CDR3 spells CASSQGINSPLHF. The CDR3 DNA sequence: TGTGCCAGCAGCCAAGGGATTAATTCACCCCTCCACTTT.

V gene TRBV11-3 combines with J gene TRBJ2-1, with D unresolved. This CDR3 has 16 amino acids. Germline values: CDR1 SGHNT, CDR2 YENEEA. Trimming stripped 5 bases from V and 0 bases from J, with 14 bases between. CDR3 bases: TGTGCCAGCAGCCCGGGCCCAGCGAGCTCCTACAATGAGCAGTTCTTC. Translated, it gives CASSPGPASSYNEQFF.

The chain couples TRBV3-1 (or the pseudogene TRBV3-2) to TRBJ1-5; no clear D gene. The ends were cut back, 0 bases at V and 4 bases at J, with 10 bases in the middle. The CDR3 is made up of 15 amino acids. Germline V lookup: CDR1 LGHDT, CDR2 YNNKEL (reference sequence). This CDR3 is CASSQDVGSNQPQHF. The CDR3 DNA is TGTGCCAGCAGCCAAGATGTCGGATCGAATCAGCCCCAGCATTTT.

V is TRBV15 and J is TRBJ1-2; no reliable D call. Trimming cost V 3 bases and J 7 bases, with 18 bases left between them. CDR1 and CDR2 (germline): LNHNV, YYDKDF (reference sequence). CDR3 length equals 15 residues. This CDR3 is CATSRVTSGTTGYTF. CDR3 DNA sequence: TGTGCCACCAGCAGGGTCACCTCGGGAACTACTGGCTACACCTTC.

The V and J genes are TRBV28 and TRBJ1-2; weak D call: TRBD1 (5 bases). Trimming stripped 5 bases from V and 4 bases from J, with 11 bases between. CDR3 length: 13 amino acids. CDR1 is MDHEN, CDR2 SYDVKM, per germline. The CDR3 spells CASSKQVFYGYTF. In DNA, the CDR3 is TGTGCCAGCAGTAAACAGGTTTTCTATGGCTACACCTTC.

This CDR3 reads CAWSVRKVTQYF. CDR3 sequence (DNA): TGTGCCTGGAGTGTACGAAAGGTTACTCAGTACTTC. This chain joins TRBV30 and TRBJ2-4; no clear D. Trimming removed 0 bases at V and 12 bases at J, with 12 bases between. This CDR3 spans 12 amino acids. CDR1 is GTSNPN, CDR2 SVGIG, per germline (reference sequence).

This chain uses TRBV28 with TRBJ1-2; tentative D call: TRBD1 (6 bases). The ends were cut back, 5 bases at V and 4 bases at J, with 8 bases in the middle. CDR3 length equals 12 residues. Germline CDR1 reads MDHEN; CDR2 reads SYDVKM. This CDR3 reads CASSTDSYGYTF. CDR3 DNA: TGTGCCAGCAGTACGGACAGCTATGGCTACACCTTC.

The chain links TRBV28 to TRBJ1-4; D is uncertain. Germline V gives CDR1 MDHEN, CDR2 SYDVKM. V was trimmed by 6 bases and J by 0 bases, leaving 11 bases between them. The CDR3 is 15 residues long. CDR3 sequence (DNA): TGTGCCAGCAGATCGCGCCCGGCAACTAATGAAAAACTGTTTTTT. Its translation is CASRSRPATNEKLFF.

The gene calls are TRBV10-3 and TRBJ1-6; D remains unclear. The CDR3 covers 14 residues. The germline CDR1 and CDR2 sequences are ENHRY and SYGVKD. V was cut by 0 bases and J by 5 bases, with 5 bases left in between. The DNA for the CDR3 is TGTGCCATCAGTGAGTCGGATAATAATTCACCCCTCCACTTT. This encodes CAISESDNNSPLHF.

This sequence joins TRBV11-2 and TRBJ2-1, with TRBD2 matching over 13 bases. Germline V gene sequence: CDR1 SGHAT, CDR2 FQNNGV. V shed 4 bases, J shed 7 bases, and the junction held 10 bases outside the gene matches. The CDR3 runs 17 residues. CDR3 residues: CASSSISRTSGRNEQFF. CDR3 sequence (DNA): TGTGCCAGCAGCTCGATCTCACGGACTAGCGGGAGAAATGAGCAGTTCTTC.

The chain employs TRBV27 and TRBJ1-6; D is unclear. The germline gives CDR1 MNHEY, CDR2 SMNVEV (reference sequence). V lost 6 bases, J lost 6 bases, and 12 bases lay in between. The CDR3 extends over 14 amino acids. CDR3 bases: TGTGCCAGCAGGTCAACAGACCTTAATTCACCCCTCCACTTT. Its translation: CASRSTDLNSPLHF.

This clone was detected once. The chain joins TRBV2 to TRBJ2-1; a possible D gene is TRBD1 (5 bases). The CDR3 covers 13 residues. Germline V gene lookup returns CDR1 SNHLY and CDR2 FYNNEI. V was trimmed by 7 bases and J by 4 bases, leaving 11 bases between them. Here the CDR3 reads CASNGAYYNEQFF. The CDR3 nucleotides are TGTGCCAGCAATGGGGCATATTACAATGAGCAGTTCTTC.

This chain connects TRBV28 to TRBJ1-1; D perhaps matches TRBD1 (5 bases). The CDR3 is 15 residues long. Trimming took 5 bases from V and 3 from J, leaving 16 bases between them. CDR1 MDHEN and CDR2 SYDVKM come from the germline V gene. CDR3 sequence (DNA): TGTGCCAGCAGTCCCCTCCGGATGGGGGACACTGAAGCTTTCTTT. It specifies CASSPLRMGDTEAFF.

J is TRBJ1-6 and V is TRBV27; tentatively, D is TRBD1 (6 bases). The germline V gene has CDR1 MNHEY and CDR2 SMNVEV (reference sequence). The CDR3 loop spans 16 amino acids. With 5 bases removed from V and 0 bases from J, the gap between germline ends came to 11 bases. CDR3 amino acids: CASSQGGSSYNSPLHF. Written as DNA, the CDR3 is TGTGCCAGCAGTCAAGGGGGAAGCTCCTATAATTCACCCCTCCACTTT.

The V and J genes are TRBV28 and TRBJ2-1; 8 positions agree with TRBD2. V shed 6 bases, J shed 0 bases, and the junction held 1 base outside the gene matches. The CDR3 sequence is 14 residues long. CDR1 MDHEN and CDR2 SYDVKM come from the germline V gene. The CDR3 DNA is TGTGCCAGCAGGCGGGAGGACTCCTACAATGAGCAGTTCTTC. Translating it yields CASRREDSYNEQFF.

The CDR3 loop is CAISESASYEQYF. Here the CDR3 DNA reads TGTGCCATCAGTGAGTCGGCATCTTACGAGCAGTACTTC. The chain carries TRBV10-3 and TRBJ2-7; D unclear. Deletions cut 0 bases from V and 4 bases from J, with 7 bases between. There are 13 residues in the CDR3. The germline V gene encodes CDR1 ENHRY and CDR2 SYGVKD.

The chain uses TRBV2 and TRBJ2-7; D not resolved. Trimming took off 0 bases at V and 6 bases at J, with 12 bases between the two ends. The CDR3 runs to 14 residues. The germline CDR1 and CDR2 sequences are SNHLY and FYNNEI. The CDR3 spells CASSEAGRPLEQYF. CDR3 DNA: TGTGCCAGCAGTGAAGCTGGCAGGCCCCTCGAGCAGTACTTC. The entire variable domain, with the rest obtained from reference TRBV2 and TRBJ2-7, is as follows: EPEVTQTPSHQVTQMGQEVILRCVPISNHLYFYWYRQILGQKVEFLVSFYNNEISEKSEIFDDQFSVERPDGSNFTLKIRSTKLEDSAMYFCASSEAGRPLEQYFGPGTRLTVT.

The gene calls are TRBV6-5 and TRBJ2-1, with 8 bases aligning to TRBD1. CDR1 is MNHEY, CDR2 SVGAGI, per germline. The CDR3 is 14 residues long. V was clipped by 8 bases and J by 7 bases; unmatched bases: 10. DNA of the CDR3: TGTGCCAGCGGGCAGGGGGCGTTGGGTAATGAGCAGTTCTTC. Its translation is CASGQGALGNEQFF.

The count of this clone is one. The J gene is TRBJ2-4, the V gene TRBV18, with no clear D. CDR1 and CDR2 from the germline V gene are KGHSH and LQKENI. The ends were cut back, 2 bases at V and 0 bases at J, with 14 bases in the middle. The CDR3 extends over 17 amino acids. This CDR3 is CASSPFSNPLAKNIQYF. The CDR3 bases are TGTGCCAGCTCACCATTCTCTAACCCGCTAGCCAAAAACATTCAGTACTTC.

Here the CDR3 reads CASSPLVWDEQFF. Here the CDR3 DNA reads TGTGCCAGCAGCCCCCTGGTGTGGGATGAGCAGTTCTTC. This chain links TRBV7-2 with TRBJ2-1, with D unresolved. The CDR3 totals 13 residues. Germline V lookup: CDR1 SGHTA, CDR2 FQGNSA. With 5 bases removed from V and 8 bases from J, the gap between germline ends came to 13 bases.

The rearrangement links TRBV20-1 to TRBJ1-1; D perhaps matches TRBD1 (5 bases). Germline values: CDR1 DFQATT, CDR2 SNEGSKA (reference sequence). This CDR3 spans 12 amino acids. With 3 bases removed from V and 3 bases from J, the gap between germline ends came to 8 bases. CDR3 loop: CSASRGDTEAFF. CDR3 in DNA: TGCAGTGCTAGTCGGGGGGACACTGAAGCTTTCTTT.